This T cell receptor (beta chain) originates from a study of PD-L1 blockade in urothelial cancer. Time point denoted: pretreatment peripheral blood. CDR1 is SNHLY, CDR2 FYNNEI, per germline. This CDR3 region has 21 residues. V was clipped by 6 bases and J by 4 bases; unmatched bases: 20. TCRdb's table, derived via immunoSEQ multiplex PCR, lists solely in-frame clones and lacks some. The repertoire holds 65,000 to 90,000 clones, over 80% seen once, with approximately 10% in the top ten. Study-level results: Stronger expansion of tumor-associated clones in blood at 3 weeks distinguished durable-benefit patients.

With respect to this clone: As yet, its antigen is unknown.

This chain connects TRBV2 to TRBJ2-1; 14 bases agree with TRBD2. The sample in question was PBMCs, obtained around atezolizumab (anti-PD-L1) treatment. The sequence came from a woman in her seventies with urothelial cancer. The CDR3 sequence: CASRDALGLAGVVSLYNEQFF. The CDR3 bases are TGTGCCAGCAGGGACGCCTTGGGACTAGCGGGAGTAGTAAGCCTTTACAATGAGCAGTTCTTC. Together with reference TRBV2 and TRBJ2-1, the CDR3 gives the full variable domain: EPEVTQTPSHQVTQMGQEVILRCVPISNHLYFYWYRQILGQKVEFLVSFYNNEISEKSEIFDDQFSVERPDGSNFTLKIRSTKLEDSAMYFCASRDALGLAGVVSLYNEQFFGPGTRLTVL.